The entry that follows covers one T cell receptor beta chain sequence. Its antigen is still unknown. Base qualities are missing; no much larger clone stands one base away. Enrolling through a virtual design, the prospective study's participants ranged in age from roughly 18 to 95 years and lived across about two dozen United States geographic areas. Cohort assignment in the prospective study relied on participant-reported clinical history from a screening survey and a study questionnaire. For ImmuneRACE Cohort 3, a participant was defined as recovered based on two consecutive negative NP/OP PCR tests, clearance by a healthcare professional, or resolution of symptoms. In the prospective study, mobile phlebotomists collected whole blood, serum and a nasopharyngeal or oropharyngeal swab from each participant. Prospective study participants could optionally give additional blood draws and questionnaires over an approximately 2-month period. Before DNA extraction, prospective study blood samples were shipped either frozen or at room temperature.

Relative to germline, V is 5 bases shorter and J is 4 bases shorter, with 23 bases between their ends. As encoded in the germline V gene, CDR1 is SNHLY while CDR2 is FYNNEI. Measured from the cysteine to the phenylalanine, the CDR3 is 17 residues long. The kept DNA is CDR3 alone, 51 bases in frame from the first base. These data are taken from a study of blood T cell repertoires in COVID-19 (dated by TCRdb to the early 2020s). As for the study more broadly: The collaborator samples originated in the United States, Italy and Spain and spanned the acute and convalescent phases of COVID-19. The prospective study material was composed of cDNA or gDNA derived from T cells, B-cell-depleted T cells, or PBMCs. The dataset comprised deeply sampled blood TCRbeta repertoires from subjects exposed to, actively infected with, or recovered from COVID-19. The repertoires were made available in a free public database intended to serve as a resource for research on the immune response to SARS-CoV-2. Samples were obtained from the ongoing ImmuneRACE study (first 160 participants) and from over 1,000 subjects provided by 6 global collaborators. A de-identified subject ID, COVID-19 status, age in years and sex were almost always included in the sample metadata. Where available, HLA class I and class II types were taken from metadata supplied by the sample provider and were not determined by assay-based typing. The paper as a whole reports these results and caveats: The amount of clinical and demographic metadata varied by source and participant and was provided uncurated.

TCRbeta CDR3 regions were amplified from genomic DNA using the immunoSEQ Assay, a bias-controlled multiplex PCR. Per the original workflow: The number of nucleated cells in each sample was estimated from the amplification of reference gene primers within the assay. To quantify the absolute abundance of each unique TCRbeta CDR3 rearrangement, sequence reads were collapsed and filtered. For each sample, productive Simpson clonality was calculated by taking the square root of Simpson's diversity index across productive rearrangements. In TCRdb, the immuneACCESS table is reduced to in-frame sequences with V and J assigned. These tables do not hold every clone; where another copy was compared, an unresolved V gene accounts for under half, and the others remain unexplained. V, J and clone size are taken as reported in that table, and D and trimming were inferred from the DNA itself. The sample yields a few hundred thousand clones; approximately 90% were counted once. The ten top clones hold around 1% of the sample.

This TCR was sampled from a man aged 18 to 35 who had recovered from COVID-19. This chain is built from TRBV2 and TRBJ2-5; TRBD2 is a possible D gene, resting on 6 matching bases. Specimen: PBMCs or T cells enriched from blood (not recorded which). The DNA reads TGTGCCAGCAGTCCACGTTCCGTACTAGCTGGTTCAGAGACCCAGTACTTC. Protein translation: CASSPRSVLAGSETQYF.